This TCR beta chain was observed in a study of CD8 T cells in ankylosing spondylitis. Points from the study as a whole: It appeared that ankylosing spondylitis blood was characterized by a TCR beta motif of seven or eight highly homologous variants. Significant enrichment of disease-linked clones was reportedly seen in matched ankylosing spondylitis synovial fluid.

This clonotype was observed a handful of times. Its antigen is unknown. By quantitative 5'-RACE with molecular barcodes, the TCR beta libraries were made. TCRdb fed the 5' RACE reads into MiXCR, producing one record per CDR3 protein. Of fewer than 750,000 distinct CDR3 sequences listed, under 20% are singletons. CDR3 length: 13 amino acids. V lost 2 bases, J lost 2 bases, and 7 bases lay in between. Germline V CDR1 and CDR2: SEHNR, FQNEAQ (reference sequence). Specimen: blood, either unsorted or a sorted T cell fraction (not recorded which). The sequence was collected from a male donor with ankylosing spondylitis. This rearrangement joins TRBV7-9 to TRBJ2-7; tentatively, D is TRBD2 (5 bases). In DNA form, the CDR3 reads TGTGCCAGCAGCTTACTAGCAACCTACGAGCAGTACTTC. Amino acid sequence: CASSLLATYEQYF.